What follows are 11 T cell receptor beta chains derived from one specimen sequenced in a study of blood T cell repertoires in COVID-19 (dated by TCRdb to 2018 to 2021). The receptor library was made with the immunoSEQ multiplex PCR assay. TCRdb holds this immuneACCESS table with in-frame rearrangements only. Some clones are missing; in checked studies, unresolved V genes explain under half, and the rest has no known cause. The sample table records under 300,000 clones; 89% of these occur just once. 2% to 2.5% of the sample rests with the top ten. Sequencing was carried out using peripheral blood. These TCRs come from a man aged 50-59 years with acute or convalescent COVID-19.

The rearrangement uses TRBV5-1 and TRBJ2-7, with 8 bases lining up with TRBD1. V shed 4 bases, J shed 0 bases, and the junction held 9 bases outside the gene matches. Germline V gives CDR1 SGHRS, CDR2 YFSETQ. The CDR3 runs to 16 residues. CDR3 loop: CASSPQTGALSYEQYF. The CDR3 DNA follows: TGCGCCAGCAGCCCCCAGACAGGGGCCCTCTCCTACGAGCAGTACTTC.

The chain recombines TRBV19 with TRBJ1-6, with D tentatively TRBD1 (5 bases). V was cut by 5 bases and J by 5 bases, with 10 bases left in between. The V gene's germline CDR1 is LNHDA and CDR2 SQIVND (reference sequence). CDR3 size: 14 residues. CDR3: CASSPGQNNSPLHF. CDR3 bases: TGTGCCAGTAGTCCCGGACAAAATAATTCACCCCTCCACTTT.

The V and J genes are TRBV4-1 and TRBJ1-5; 8 bases agree with TRBD1. Germline V CDR1 and CDR2: MGHRA, YSYEKL. The CDR3 length is 18 residues. V lost 0 bases to trimming and J lost 8 bases; unmatched junction nucleotides: 15. CDR3 DNA: TGCGCCAGCAGCCAAGATCCCACCGGGACAGGCCTCGGGGAGCCCCAGCATTTT. This sequence encodes CASSQDPTGTGLGEPQHF.

This chain joins TRBV5-1 and TRBJ2-1; TRBD2 aligns across 12 bases. V trimming: 0 bases; J trimming: 4 bases; junction bases outside the gene matches: 2. The CDR3 consists of 16 residues. CDR1 SGHRS and CDR2 YFSETQ come from the germline V gene. This CDR3 is CASSLASGGGYNEQFF. The CDR3 nucleotides are TGCGCCAGCAGCTTGGCTAGCGGGGGGGGATACAATGAGCAGTTCTTC.

The chain recombines TRBV9 with TRBJ2-5; 10 bases fit TRBD2. Germline CDR1 and CDR2: SGDLS and YYNGEE. The CDR3 covers 16 residues. J lost 0 bases, V lost 6 bases, and 8 bases had no gene match. The chain's CDR3 is CASKAGSGGNQETQYF. For the CDR3, the DNA is TGTGCCAGCAAGGCCGGTAGCGGGGGGAACCAAGAGACCCAGTACTTC.

The chain combines TRBV11-3 with TRBJ1-1, with 8 bases lining up with TRBD1. Trimming took 5 bases from V and 1 from J; bases not matched to a gene: 3. Germline-derived CDR1 and CDR2 are SGHNT and YENEEA. CDR3 length: 14 residues. The DNA of the CDR3 is TGTGCCAGCAGCAAGGGACAGGCGAACACTGAAGCTTTCTTT. Encoded protein: CASSKGQANTEAFF.

This clone showed up just once. The chain uses TRBV3-1 (or the pseudogene TRBV3-2) and TRBJ2-6, with D perhaps matching TRBD2 (6 bases). Between the trimmed V and J ends, which lost 1 base and 2 bases, there was a span of 18 bases. Germline CDR1 and CDR2: LGHDT and YNNKEL (reference sequence). The CDR3 totals 19 residues. The CDR3, as DNA: TGTGCCAGCAGCCAAGGCGGGGCCCCAGGCTCCACTGGGGCCAACGTCCTGACTTTC. Translated: CASSQGGAPGSTGANVLTF.

V usage is TRBV27 and J usage is TRBJ1-5; no clear D gene. Germline lookup yields CDR1 MNHEY and CDR2 SMNVEV (reference sequence). Trimming pared 3 bases from V and 2 bases from J, leaving 8 bases between. The CDR3 runs to 14 residues. The CDR3 sequence is CASSFGVGNQPQHF. The CDR3 coding sequence is TGTGCCAGCAGTTTCGGGGTTGGCAATCAGCCCCAGCATTTT.

The chain's CDR3 is CATSAGGRGEQFF. As DNA, the CDR3 is TGTGCCACCAGTGCGGGGGGGCGAGGTGAGCAGTTCTTC. This chain links TRBV24-1 with TRBJ2-1; 8 nucleotides agree with TRBD2. Trimming removed 5 bases from V and 9 bases from J; junction bases left unmatched: 5. Germline V lookup: CDR1 KGHDR, CDR2 SFDVKD. The CDR3 extends over 13 amino acids.

This clone appeared once. The chain is built from TRBV30 and TRBJ1-3; D unresolved. V was pared by 4 bases and J by 0 bases, with 7 bases between. The CDR3 extends over 13 amino acids. The germline CDR1 and CDR2 sequences are GTSNPN and SVGIG (reference sequence). CDR3 loop: CAWMRSSGNTIYF. In DNA form, the CDR3 reads TGTGCCTGGATGCGATCCTCTGGAAACACCATATATTTT.

This chain connects TRBV27 to TRBJ1-1, with 8 positions matching TRBD1. The junction had 4 bases not matched to a gene; V was cut back by 2 bases and J by 5 bases. The CDR3 has 14 residues. Germline CDR1 MNHEY, CDR2 SMNVEV (reference sequence). As DNA, the CDR3 is TGTGCCAGCAGTTTACGGACAGGGAGGACTGAAGCTTTCTTT. Its translation is CASSLRTGRTEAFF.